This T cell receptor beta chain is drawn from a study of T cells expressing NK-cell markers. Study context: The TCR beta repertoires originated in sorted CD3+CD56+NKG2C+, CD3+CD56+NKG2C- and CD3+CD56-NKG2C+ T cells. HCMV seropositivity marked seven of the eight sequenced donors; one was seronegative.

cDNA encoding TCR beta was synthesized via 5'RACE template switching incorporating UMIs. TCRdb re-called the 5' RACE reads, yielding one record per CDR3 amino acid sequence without DNA. With a few hundred thousand distinct CDR3 sequences in the sample, the ten largest clones hold around 5.2%. Findings and caveats of the study: These clonotypes additionally ranked first within the CD3+CD56-NKG2C+ fraction of a handful of donors.

Germline-derived CDR1 and CDR2 are LGHDT and YNNKEL (reference sequence). There are 15 residues in the CDR3. Of note for this clonotype: Its antigen is unidentified.

Source material: blood T cells: a sorted CD56 or NKG2C T cell subset, CD4+ or CD8+ T cells, or bulk PBMC T cells (not recorded which). The source of this sequence is a man aged 18-69 years in good health. The gene calls are TRBV3-1 and TRBJ2-7; lacking DNA, the TRBD1 call made by TCRdb goes unchecked. The CDR3 spells CASSHYRGLSYEQYF.